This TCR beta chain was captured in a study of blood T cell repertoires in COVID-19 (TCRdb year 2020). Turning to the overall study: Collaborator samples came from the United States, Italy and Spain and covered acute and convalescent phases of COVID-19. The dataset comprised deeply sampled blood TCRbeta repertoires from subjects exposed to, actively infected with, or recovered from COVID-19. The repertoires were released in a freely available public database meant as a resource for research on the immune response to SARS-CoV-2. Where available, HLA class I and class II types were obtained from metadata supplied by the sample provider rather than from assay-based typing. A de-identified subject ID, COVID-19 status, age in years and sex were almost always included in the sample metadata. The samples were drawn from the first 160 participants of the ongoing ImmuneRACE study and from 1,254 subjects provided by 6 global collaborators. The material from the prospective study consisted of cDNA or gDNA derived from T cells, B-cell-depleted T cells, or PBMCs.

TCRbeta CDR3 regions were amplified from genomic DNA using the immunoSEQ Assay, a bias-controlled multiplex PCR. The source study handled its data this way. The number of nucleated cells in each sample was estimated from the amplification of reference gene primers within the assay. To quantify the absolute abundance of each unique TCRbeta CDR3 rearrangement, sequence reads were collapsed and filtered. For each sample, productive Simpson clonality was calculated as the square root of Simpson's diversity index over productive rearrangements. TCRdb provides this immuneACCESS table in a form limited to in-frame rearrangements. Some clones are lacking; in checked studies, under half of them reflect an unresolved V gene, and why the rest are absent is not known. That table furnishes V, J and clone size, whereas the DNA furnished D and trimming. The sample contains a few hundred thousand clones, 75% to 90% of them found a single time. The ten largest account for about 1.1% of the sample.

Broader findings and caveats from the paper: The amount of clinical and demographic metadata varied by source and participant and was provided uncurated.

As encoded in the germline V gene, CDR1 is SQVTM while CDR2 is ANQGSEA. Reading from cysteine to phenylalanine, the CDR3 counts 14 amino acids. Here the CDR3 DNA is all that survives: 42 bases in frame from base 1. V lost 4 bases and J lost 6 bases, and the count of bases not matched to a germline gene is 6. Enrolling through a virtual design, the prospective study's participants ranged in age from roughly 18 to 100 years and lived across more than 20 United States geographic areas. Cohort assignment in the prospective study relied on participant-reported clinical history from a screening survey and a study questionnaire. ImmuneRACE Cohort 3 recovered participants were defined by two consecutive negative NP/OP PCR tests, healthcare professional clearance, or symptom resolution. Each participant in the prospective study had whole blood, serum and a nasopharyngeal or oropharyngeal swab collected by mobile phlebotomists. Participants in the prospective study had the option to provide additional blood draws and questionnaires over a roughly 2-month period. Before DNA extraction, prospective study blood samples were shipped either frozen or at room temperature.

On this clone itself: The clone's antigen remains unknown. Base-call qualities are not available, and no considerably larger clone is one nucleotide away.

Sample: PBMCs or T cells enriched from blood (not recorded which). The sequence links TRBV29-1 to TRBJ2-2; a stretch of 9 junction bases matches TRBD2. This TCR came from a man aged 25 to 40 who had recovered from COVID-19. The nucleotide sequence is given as TGCAGCGTTGGGGGAGTAGCGGGAGCCGGGGAGCTGTTTTTT. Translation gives CSVGGVAGAGELFF.